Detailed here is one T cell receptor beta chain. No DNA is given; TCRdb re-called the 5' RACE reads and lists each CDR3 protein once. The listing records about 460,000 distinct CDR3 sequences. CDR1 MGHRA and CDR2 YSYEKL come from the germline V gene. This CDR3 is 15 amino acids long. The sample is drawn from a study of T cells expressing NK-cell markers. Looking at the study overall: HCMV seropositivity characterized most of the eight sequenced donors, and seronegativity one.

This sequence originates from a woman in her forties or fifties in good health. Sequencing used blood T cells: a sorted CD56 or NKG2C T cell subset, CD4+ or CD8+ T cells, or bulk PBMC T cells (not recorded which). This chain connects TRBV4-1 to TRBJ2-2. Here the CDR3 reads CASSQDHRNAGELFF.